A single sample gave rise to the 2 T cell receptor beta chains below, sequenced in a study of blood T cell repertoires in COVID-19. Sequenced by immunoSEQ multiplex PCR; TCRdb stores in-frame clones only, minus some. Of about 160,000 clones listed, approximately 90% are singletons. Sequences were obtained from peripheral blood. All receptors come from a man aged 18 to 29 with acute or convalescent COVID-19.

The chain joins TRBV6-5 to TRBJ2-7; 9 bases match TRBD1. V lost 6 bases to trimming and J lost 4 bases; unmatched junction nucleotides: 4. CDR1 and CDR2 (germline): MNHEY, SVGAGI. The CDR3 sequence is 13 residues long. CDR3 loop: CASRNRGRYEQYF. In DNA, the CDR3 is TGTGCCAGCAGAAACAGGGGGCGATACGAGCAGTACTTC.

This rearrangement joins TRBV7-9 to TRBJ1-1; unclear D gene. Between the trimmed V and J ends, which lost 5 bases and 4 bases, there was a span of 11 bases. This CDR3 is built from 13 residues. Germline values: CDR1 SEHNR, CDR2 FQNEAQ (reference sequence). The CDR3 loop is CASSPPLSTEAFF. In nucleotides, the CDR3 is TGTGCCAGCAGCCCTCCCTTGAGCACTGAAGCTTTCTTT.